Following are 32 T cell receptor beta chains from one sample sequenced in a study of T cell clonality in common variable immunodeficiency. Sequencing was performed with immunoSEQ multiplex PCR; in TCRdb, only in-frame clones are kept and a portion is missing. The record shows around 45,000 clones for this sample, with no singletons present. Sample: peripheral blood mononuclear cells. The origin of the receptors is a person aged 18 to 70 in good health.

Many counts were recorded for this clone. Sequencing ends 3 residues short of the CDR3 end; the germline J gene provides the rest. The chain recombines TRBV27 with TRBJ2-7, with 7 positions matching TRBD1. After removal of 3 bases from V and 3 bases from J, the junction contained 5 bases not matched to a gene. The germline V gene encodes CDR1 MNHEY and CDR2 SMNVEV (reference sequence). The CDR3 is 14 residues long. The CDR3 bases that were read are TGTGCCAGCAGTTTTGGGACAGACCTCTACGAG. Amino acids: CASSFGTDLYE. The CDR3 reads in full as CASSFGTDLYEQYF.

This clone was seen many times. The sequenced fragment ends 3 residues before the CDR3 boundary, so the rest is inferred from the germline J gene. The chain combines TRBV6-2 or TRBV6-3 with TRBJ2-3; D perhaps matches TRBD1 (5 bases). The CDR3 is 15 amino acids. Germline values: CDR1 MNHEY, CDR2 SVGEGT. Trimming stripped 7 bases from V and 0 bases from J, with 14 bases between. The DNA read from the CDR3 is TGTGCCAGCACCTACTCAGGGCCTAGCACAGATACG. Translation gives CASTYSGPSTDT. The whole CDR3 reads CASTYSGPSTDTQYF.

This clone was recorded many times. CDR3 region: CASSLDQSSYNEQFF. Incomplete CDR3 DNA: TGTGCCAGCAGCTTAGACCAGAGCTCCTACAATGAG. The chain uses TRBV11-3 and TRBJ2-1; D gene ambiguous. Sequencing ends 3 residues short of the CDR3 end; the germline J gene provides the rest. Per the germline V gene, CDR1 is SGHNT and CDR2 is YENEEA. This CDR3 comprises 15 residues. V was trimmed by 0 bases and J by 0 bases, leaving 6 bases between them.

In this sample, this clone turned up many times. Mismatch with germline at one junction end may stem from a read error. The read is 3 residues too short to cover the CDR3 end, so that end is filled in from the germline J gene. V is TRBV20-1 and J is TRBJ2-3, with 8 nucleotides matching TRBD2. CDR1 is DFQATT and CDR2 is SNEGSKA in the germline V gene (reference sequence). The length of the CDR3 is 18 residues. CDR3 DNA (partial): TGCAGTGCTGGAGAATTGTTGGCGGGGGGTTACCCGGCAGATACG. Amino acid sequence: CSAGELLAGGYPADT. The CDR3 in its entirety is CSAGELLAGGYPADTQYF.

The table lists this clone with many counts. The DNA ends 3 residues before the CDR3 does, and the rest of the CDR3 is filled in from the germline J gene. The chain combines TRBV7-2 with TRBJ1-1; 9 positions match TRBD1. This CDR3 comprises 14 residues. CDR1 is SGHTA and CDR2 is FQGNSA in the germline V gene. After removal of 5 bases from V and 6 bases from J, the junction contained 7 bases not matched to a gene. The CDR3 DNA, read in part, is TGTGCCAGCAGCGCCACAGGGGGCGCGTCTGAA. It encodes CASSATGGASE. The full CDR3 protein reads CASSATGGASEAFF.

This clone was detected many times. The CDR3 is cut off 3 residues early in the read; its end comes from the germline J gene. V gene TRBV7-9 combines with J gene TRBJ2-7, with D perhaps TRBD1 (6 bases). Per the germline V gene, CDR1 is SEHNR and CDR2 is FQNEAQ (reference sequence). The CDR3 contains 12 residues. Trimming left V 3 bases short and J 5 bases short, with 8 bases between. Here the CDR3 reads CASSFRGDEQYF. CDR3 bases read: TGTGCCAGCAGCTTCAGGGGCGACGAG.

This clone was counted many times. The read ends 3 residues early relative to the CDR3; the germline J gene fills the gap. The chain employs TRBV6-4 and TRBJ2-3, with 11 bases that match TRBD2. Germline lookup yields CDR1 MRHNA and CDR2 SNTAGT. Trimming at V came to 4 bases and at J to 3 bases, leaving 6 bases not matched to a gene. There are 16 residues in the CDR3. The CDR3 DNA, read in part, is TGTGCCAGCAGTGCGCAGACTAGCGGGGAAACAGATACG. It is translated as CASSAQTSGETDT. The whole CDR3 sequence reads CASSAQTSGETDTQYF.

This clone was recorded at least ten times. The read comes to an end 3 residues before the CDR3 does, leaving the germline J gene to fill in the end. This chain connects TRBV19 to TRBJ1-1; 8 positions match TRBD1. Germline CDR1 and CDR2: LNHDA and SQIVND (reference sequence). There are 14 residues in the CDR3. The CDR3 sequence: CASSIDGTGGRAFF. The DNA read from the CDR3 is TGTGCCAGTAGTATAGACGGGACAGGCGGTCGA.

This clone has a count of ten or more. The read ends 3 residues early relative to the CDR3; the germline J gene fills the gap. V gene TRBV6-2 or TRBV6-3 combines with J gene TRBJ2-5, with 8 bases lining up with TRBD1. Germline lookup yields CDR1 MNHEY and CDR2 SVGEGT. Trimming took 6 bases from V and 0 from J; bases not matched to a gene: 9. CDR3 length: 16 amino acids. The sequenced part of the CDR3 DNA is TGTGCCAGCAGGCTAGGACAGGGATGGTACCAAGAGACC. This gives the protein CASRLGQGWYQET. In full, the CDR3 is CASRLGQGWYQETQYF.

In this sample, this clone turned up many times. The read falls 3 residues short of the CDR3 end, and the missing part is taken from the germline J gene. V and J are TRBV7-3 and TRBJ2-2; 7 nucleotides match TRBD1. CDR1 is SGHTA and CDR2 is FQGTGA in the germline V gene. The CDR3 covers 14 residues. After removal of 6 bases from V and 1 base from J, the junction contained 2 bases not matched to a gene. This CDR3 reads CASRGTVNTGELFF. The CDR3 DNA, read in part, is TGTGCCAGCAGGGGGACAGTGAACACCGGGGAG.

This clone has a count of ten or more. The CDR3 goes on 3 residues after the read ends, and that part is filled in from the germline J gene. This chain links TRBV7-3 with TRBJ2-5, with 8 positions matching TRBD2. The germline CDR1 and CDR2 sequences are SGHTA and FQGTGA. This CDR3 comprises 15 residues. The V segment lost 5 bases and the J segment 5 bases; nucleotides outside the gene matches: 10. The CDR3 sequence is CASSLVPGGRETQYF. The CDR3 DNA, read in part, is TGTGCCAGCAGCCTAGTACCGGGGGGGCGGGAGACC.

This clone came up many times. From the germline J gene comes the end of the CDR3, since the read stops 3 residues before it. The chain carries TRBV18 and TRBJ2-2; tentatively, D is TRBD2 (5 bases). Germline lookup yields CDR1 KGHSH and CDR2 LQKENI. The V end was cut by 2 bases, the J end by 8 bases, with 12 bases between. This CDR3 is 14 amino acids long. CDR3 amino acids: CASSPFIGDGELFF. The CDR3 bases that were read are TGTGCCAGCTCACCATTTATCGGGGATGGGGAG. Supplemented by reference TRBV18 and TRBJ2-2, the full variable domain reads NAGVMQNPRHLVRRRGQEARLRCSPMKGHSHVYWYRQLPEEGLKFMVYLQKENIIDESGMPKERFSAEFPKEGPSILRIQQVVRGDSAAYFCASSPFIGDGELFFGEGSRLTVL.

Ten or more counts support this clone. With the read ending 3 residues before the CDR3 end, the germline J gene is used to fill in that end. The V and J genes are TRBV18 and TRBJ2-2; 12 bases are a match to TRBD1. Germline CDR1 and CDR2: KGHSH and LQKENI. The ends lost 4 bases at V and 4 bases at J; junction bases unmatched: 7. The CDR3 has 17 residues. This CDR3 is CASSHRPGQGATGELFF. CDR3 DNA (partial): TGTGCCAGCTCACATCGACCGGGACAGGGGGCCACCGGGGAG.

At least ten counts were recorded for this clone. Sequencing ends 3 residues short of the CDR3 end; the germline J gene provides the rest. The chain is built from TRBV28 and TRBJ2-7, with TRBD1 matching 9 bases. V was pared by 3 bases and J by 4 bases, with 7 bases of the junction left unmatched. This CDR3 comprises 15 residues. Germline V CDR1 and CDR2: MDHEN, SYDVKM. The CDR3 reads CASSFPGQGRYEQYF. The DNA read from the CDR3 is TGTGCCAGCAGTTTCCCTGGACAGGGGAGGTACGAG.

This clone has ten or more counts. From the germline J gene comes the end of the CDR3, since the read stops 3 residues before it. V usage is TRBV4-2 and J usage is TRBJ2-3; 9 positions match TRBD2. Germline values: CDR1 LGHNA, CDR2 YNFKEQ. V trimming: 0 bases; J trimming: 4 bases; junction bases outside the gene matches: 8. The CDR3 contains 17 residues. The CDR3 sequence is CASSQEDPRGGSDTQYF. The covered CDR3 bases are TGTGCCAGCAGCCAAGAGGACCCGCGGGGGGGCTCAGATACG.

This clone was counted many times. The DNA read from the CDR3 is TGTGCCAGCAGCCTGCGGGGGGGTGTTATCAATGAG. Protein sequence: CASSLRGGVINE. The CDR3 in its entirety is CASSLRGGVINEQFF. This sequence joins TRBV14 and TRBJ2-1; TRBD2 matches at 9 bases. From the germline J gene comes the end of the CDR3, since the read stops 3 residues before it. CDR3 length: 15 residues. Looked up from germline, CDR1 is SGHDN and CDR2 is FVKESK. Trimming cost V 4 bases and J 6 bases; bases outside gene matches: 7.

This clone has at least ten counts. Read coverage stops 3 residues before the CDR3 terminus; the germline J gene supplies the remainder. The chain joins TRBV20-1 to TRBJ2-7, with 7 positions matching TRBD1. Germline V gene lookup returns CDR1 DFQATT and CDR2 SNEGSKA (reference sequence). V shed 4 bases, J shed 6 bases, and the junction held 9 bases outside the gene matches. The length of the CDR3 is 13 residues. CDR3 DNA (partial): TGCAGTGCTAAGAAGGGGGCGCTTCGCGAG. Its protein product is CSAKKGALRE. The whole CDR3 protein reads CSAKKGALREQYF.

In its sample, this clone was seen many times. The sequenced part of the CDR3 DNA is TGTGCCAGCAGCTTAATGGCAGCGTCTGAA. This encodes CASSLMAASE. The entire CDR3 is CASSLMAASEAFF. The J gene is TRBJ1-1, the V gene TRBV7-9, with D uncertain. The CDR3 end is not reached by the read, which stops 3 residues before it; the germline J gene fills it in. Trimming left V 2 bases short and J 6 bases short, with 10 bases between. The CDR3 consists of 13 residues. The germline V gene has CDR1 SEHNR and CDR2 FQNEAQ (reference sequence). The whole variable domain, filled in from reference TRBV7-9 and TRBJ1-1, reads DTGVSQNPRHKITKRGQNVTFRCDPISEHNRLYWYRQTLGQGPEFLTYFQNEAQLEKSRLLSDRFSAERPKGSFSTLEIQRTEQGDSAMYLCASSLMAASEAFFGQGTRLTVV.

This clone was recorded at least ten times. The CDR3 end lies 3 residues beyond the end of the read and is filled in from the germline J gene. This chain connects TRBV11-3 to TRBJ2-7; the match to TRBD1 covers 7 bases. There are 14 residues in the CDR3. CDR1 is SGHNT, CDR2 YENEEA, per germline. J was trimmed by 4 bases and V by 6 bases; bases with no gene match: 9. The CDR3 DNA, read in part, is TGTGCCAGCAGTTCCCGGGACAGCCCATACGAG. This codes for CASSSRDSPYE. The full CDR3 sequence reads CASSSRDSPYEQYF.

This clone was found many times. The observed sequence ends 3 residues before the CDR3 terminus, with the missing tail filled in from the germline J gene. The rearrangement links TRBV19 to TRBJ2-1; 11 nucleotides match TRBD2. Germline V gene lookup returns CDR1 LNHDA and CDR2 SQIVND (reference sequence). The CDR3 sequence is 15 residues long. Losses at the gene ends were 5 bases for V and 7 bases for J; bases not matched to a gene: 7. The CDR3 reads CASSSLAGGGNEQFF. The covered CDR3 bases are TGTGCCAGTAGTTCCCTAGCGGGAGGTGGGAATGAG.

This clone was counted ten times or more. From the germline J gene comes the end of the CDR3, since the read stops 3 residues before it. The gene calls are TRBV3-1 (or the pseudogene TRBV3-2) and TRBJ1-4; a weak D match, TRBD1 (5 bases). V gave up 1 base and J gave up 5 bases, with 11 bases separating them. This CDR3 comprises 15 residues. The germline V gene encodes CDR1 LGHDT and CDR2 YNNKEL (reference sequence). Partial CDR3 DNA: TGTGCCAGCAGCCAAGGACAGTTGGGAAATGAAAAA. This sequence encodes CASSQGQLGNEK. The whole CDR3 sequence reads CASSQGQLGNEKLFF.

This clone was observed a handful of times. The CDR3 end falls 3 residues outside the read, so it is completed with the germline J gene. The chain is built from TRBV30 and TRBJ1-2; D gene unclear. Germline V lookup: CDR1 GTSNPN, CDR2 SVGIG (reference sequence). This CDR3 has 12 residues. Partial CDR3 DNA: TGTGCCTGGAGTGTAAAGTCAGATACC. It yields the protein CAWSVKSDT. From start to end, the CDR3 is CAWSVKSDTYTF.

At least ten counts were recorded for this clone. The read finishes 3 residues shy of the CDR3 end, and the germline J gene is used to complete it. The rearrangement uses TRBV19 and TRBJ2-7; TRBD1 matches at 9 bases. The CDR3 consists of 16 residues. CDR1 and CDR2 from the germline V gene are LNHDA and SQIVND (reference sequence). Trimming at V came to 6 bases and at J to 2 bases, leaving 11 bases not matched to a gene. CDR3 amino acids: CASRGTGSIWAYEQYF. Incomplete CDR3 DNA: TGTGCCAGTAGGGGGACAGGGAGTATTTGGGCCTACGAG.

This clone has ten or more counts. The read stops 3 residues short of the end of the CDR3; the missing end is completed from the germline J gene. The chain uses TRBV27 and TRBJ2-3, with D tentatively TRBD1 (6 bases). The V end was cut by 4 bases, the J end by 3 bases, with 11 bases between. CDR3 length: 14 residues. Germline lookup yields CDR1 MNHEY and CDR2 SMNVEV (reference sequence). CDR3 DNA (partial): TGTGCCAGCAGTTCCGGGACATATACAGATACG. It yields the protein CASSSGTYTDT. The whole CDR3 protein is CASSSGTYTDTQYF.

Comment on this clone: Read data end 3 residues before the CDR3 end; the end is taken from the germline J gene. This chain connects TRBV19 to TRBJ2-1; 13 nucleotides line up with TRBD2. Germline values: CDR1 LNHDA, CDR2 SQIVND (reference sequence). Trimming removed 4 bases from V and 9 bases from J; junction bases left unmatched: 6. The CDR3 runs 15 residues. The CDR3 here is CASSTRTSGSPEQFF. CDR3 bases read: TGTGCCAGTAGTACCCGGACTAGCGGGAGTCCTGAG.

There are many counts of this clone. Coverage ceases 3 residues before the CDR3 finishes, and the germline J gene fills in the end. The chain uses TRBV19 and TRBJ2-1; D unresolved. This CDR3 has 15 amino acids. Deletions cut 3 bases from V and 0 bases from J, with 9 bases between. Germline V gives CDR1 LNHDA, CDR2 SQIVND (reference sequence). The CDR3 region is CASSMSGFSYNEQFF. The part of the CDR3 DNA that was read is TGTGCCAGTAGTATGTCGGGTTTCTCCTACAATGAG. Full variable domain (rest looked up from reference TRBV19 and TRBJ2-1): DGGITQSPKYLFRKEGQNVTLSCEQNLNHDAMYWYRQDPGQGLRLIYYSQIVNDFQKGDIAEGYSVSREKKESFPLTVTSAQKNPTAFYLCASSMSGFSYNEQFFGPGTRLTVL.

With respect to this clone: The CDR3 end falls 3 residues outside the read, so it is completed with the germline J gene. The chain is built from TRBV30 and TRBJ1-1; no clear D gene. The CDR3 spans 15 residues. The germline V gene encodes CDR1 GTSNPN and CDR2 SVGIG (reference sequence). The sequenced CDR3 bases are TGTGCCTGGAGATTCGGACTAGCGGAAATAGAGACA. Its translation: CAWRFGLAEIET. The CDR3 reads in full as CAWRFGLAEIETAFF. Full variable domain (outside the CDR3, taken from reference TRBV30 and TRBJ1-1): SQTIHQWPATLVQPVGSPLSLECTVEGTSNPNLYWYRQAAGRGLQLLFYSVGIGQISSEVPQNLSASRPQDRQFILSSKKLLLSDSGFYLCAWRFGLAEIETAFFGQGTRLTVV.

The table lists this clone with many counts. The read stops 3 residues short of the end of the CDR3; the missing end is completed from the germline J gene. V and J are TRBV2 and TRBJ1-1; perhaps TRBD1 as D (5 bases). Trimming pared 6 bases from V and 4 bases from J, leaving 18 bases between. Germline lookup yields CDR1 SNHLY and CDR2 FYNNEI. This CDR3 contains 15 residues. CDR3 DNA (partial): TGTGCCAGCAGCCCGAGTGGAGGGGAGGGCACTGAA. Translation gives CASSPSGGEGTE. The entire CDR3 is CASSPSGGEGTEAFF.

This clone appeared many times. The read terminates 3 residues ahead of where the CDR3 ends, so the germline J gene completes it. The chain joins TRBV29-1 to TRBJ1-1; no firm D call. The length of the CDR3 is 12 residues. Looked up from germline, CDR1 is SQVTM and CDR2 is ANQGSEA. Trimming removed 2 bases from V and 6 bases from J, with 10 bases in between. The CDR3 spells CSVESLQAEAFF. Partial CDR3 DNA: TGCAGCGTTGAATCCCTTCAGGCTGAA.

Ten or more counts support this clone. From the germline J gene comes the end of the CDR3, since the read stops 3 residues before it. The chain employs TRBV15 and TRBJ2-3, with 13 positions matching TRBD2. Per germline, CDR1 LNHNV and CDR2 YYDKDF (reference sequence). After removal of 6 bases from V and 0 bases from J, the junction contained 18 bases not matched to a gene. This CDR3 comprises 21 residues. This CDR3 reads CATSLPVETSGRYFSTDTQYF. Partial CDR3 DNA: TGTGCCACCAGTTTGCCCGTGGAGACTAGCGGGAGGTACTTTAGCACAGATACG.

This clone was detected many times. The observed sequence ends 3 residues before the CDR3 terminus, with the missing tail filled in from the germline J gene. V gene TRBV7-3 combines with J gene TRBJ2-3; D possibly corresponds to TRBD1 (6 bases). V was clipped by 5 bases and J by 4 bases, with 10 bases between them. The CDR3 is made up of 13 amino acids. Germline V lookup: CDR1 SGHTA, CDR2 FQGTGA. The CDR3 reads CASSLQGSDTQYF. The CDR3 DNA, read in part, is TGTGCCAGCAGCCTACAGGGTTCAGATACG. The entire variable domain, with the rest obtained from reference TRBV7-3 and TRBJ2-3, is as follows: GAGVSQTPSNKVTEKGKYVELRCDPISGHTALYWYRQSLGQGPEFLIYFQGTGAADDSGLPNDRFFAVRPEGSVSTLKIQRTERGDSAVYLCASSLQGSDTQYFGPGTRLTVL.

This clone has at least ten counts. The read terminates 3 residues before the CDR3 end, so the remaining end is supplied by the germline J gene. The chain has TRBV4-1 and TRBJ2-1; 9 bases line up with TRBD2. From germline, CDR1 is MGHRA and CDR2 YSYEKL. This CDR3 has 18 amino acids. Trimming took 2 bases from V and 7 from J; bases not matched to a gene: 15. The covered CDR3 bases are TGCGCCAGCAGCCAATTAGGCCTTCTAGCGGGAACGGGTAATGAG. As protein: CASSQLGLLAGTGNE. The full-length CDR3 reads as CASSQLGLLAGTGNEQFF.